The 13 T cell receptor beta chains presented below share a single source sample, sequenced in a study of T cell repertoires and Cas9 in healthy adults (dated by TCRdb to 2017 to 2018). Library preparation employed the immunoSEQ multiplex PCR assay. Imported from immuneACCESS, the table was reduced by TCRdb to in-frame sequences with V and J called. These copies leave out some clones; in studies compared against another copy, an unresolved V gene accounts for under half, and the cause of the remainder is not known. This sample holds 11,000 to 15,000 clones; roughly nine tenths were observed only once. Approximately 1.6% of the sample is taken by the ten largest. Material for sequencing was Tregs (CD4+, CD25+, CD127-, CD137-, CD154-) from PBMCs; culture status not recorded. The receptors derive from a human donor in good health.

V gene TRBV5-1 combines with J gene TRBJ1-1; D gene uncertain. The CDR3 is made up of 14 amino acids. Per germline, CDR1 SGHRS and CDR2 YFSETQ. The V end was cut by 7 bases, the J end by 1 base, with 14 bases between. CDR3 coding DNA: TGCGCCAGCGGAGCAATTGTGGGGAACACTGAAGCTTTCTTT. Amino acids: CASGAIVGNTEAFF.

The chain carries TRBV6-5 and TRBJ1-1; D gene unclear. Germline V gives CDR1 MNHEY, CDR2 SVGAGI. The ends were cut back, 2 bases at V and 4 bases at J, with 14 bases in the middle. The CDR3 is 15 amino acids. The CDR3 bases are TGTGCCAGCAGTTACAGGGCAGGACGAGTCACTGAAGCTTTCTTT. Its translation: CASSYRAGRVTEAFF.

The chain recombines TRBV28 with TRBJ1-5; D gene unclear. V shed 3 bases and J shed 5 bases, with 20 bases lying between them. The CDR3 is made up of 17 amino acids. Germline V gene lookup returns CDR1 MDHEN and CDR2 SYDVKM. CDR3: CASSFSGSLPRDQPQHF. As DNA, the CDR3 is TGTGCCAGCAGTTTTTCGGGGTCACTACCGAGGGATCAGCCCCAGCATTTT.

J is TRBJ2-7 and V is TRBV5-1; D is unclear. The CDR3 is 14 amino acids. Germline-derived CDR1 and CDR2 are SGHRS and YFSETQ. With 0 bases removed from V and 1 base from J, the gap between germline ends came to 8 bases. This chain's CDR3 is CASSLDLYSYEQYF. In DNA, the CDR3 is TGCGCCAGCAGCTTGGATCTATATTCCTACGAGCAGTACTTC.

The CDR3 here is CASTRSGGWDQPQHF. DNA of the CDR3: TGTGCCAGCACCAGGTCGGGGGGCTGGGATCAGCCCCAGCATTTT. The rearrangement uses TRBV7-2 and TRBJ1-5; possibly TRBD1 for D (6 bases). Trimming removed 7 bases from V and 5 bases from J, with 18 bases in between. The CDR3 covers 15 residues. Per the germline V gene, CDR1 is SGHTA and CDR2 is FQGNSA.

This chain joins TRBV11-3 and TRBJ1-5, with TRBD1 as a possible D gene (5 bases). Germline values: CDR1 SGHNT, CDR2 YENEEA. This CDR3 contains 13 residues. V was cut by 3 bases and J by 6 bases, with 9 bases left in between. As DNA, the CDR3 is TGTGCCAGCAGCTTGGGGGTAGGTCAGCCCCAGCATTTT. This codes for CASSLGVGQPQHF.

The CDR3 bases are TGCGCCAGCAGCTTGGGTGGGACAGGGGGGAGCTACGAGCAGTACTTC. This translates into CASSLGGTGGSYEQYF. The chain has TRBV5-1 and TRBJ2-5; the match to TRBD1 covers 11 bases. The DNA matches TRBJ2-7 better at its end, which makes the J call doubtful. The CDR3 has 16 amino acids. Germline CDR1 is SGHRS and CDR2 is YFSETQ.

The chain carries TRBV6-5 and TRBJ1-2; 7 positions match TRBD1. Germline V CDR1 and CDR2: MNHEY, SVGAGI. The CDR3 is 13 residues long. Trimming at V came to 11 bases and at J to 5 bases, leaving 11 bases not matched to a gene. CDR3 residues: CAGYRQGGYGYTF. CDR3 coding DNA: TGTGCCGGATACCGACAGGGCGGATATGGCTACACCTTC.

The chain combines TRBV29-1 with TRBJ1-5, with D maybe TRBD1 (6 bases). The CDR3 totals 15 residues. V lost 5 bases to trimming and J lost 5 bases, with 19 bases between them. CDR1 is SQVTM and CDR2 is ANQGSEA in the germline V gene. CDR3 DNA: TGCAGCGTTCCCCTGGGGGGGGCTTTTGATCAGCCCCAGCATTTT. This codes for CSVPLGGAFDQPQHF. The whole variable domain, remainder taken from reference TRBV29-1 and TRBJ1-5, is SAVISQKPSRDICQRGTSLTIQCQVDSQVTMMFWYRQQPGQSLTLIATANQGSEATYESGFVIDKFPISRPNLTFSTLTVSNMSPEDSSIYLCSVPLGGAFDQPQHFGDGTRLSIL.

This chain joins TRBV9 and TRBJ2-3, with D tentatively TRBD1 (5 bases). V was cut by 4 bases and J by 4 bases, with 16 bases left in between. The germline gives CDR1 SGDLS, CDR2 YYNGEE. The CDR3 covers 15 residues. Here the CDR3 reads CASSIRGTFADTQYF. CDR3 coding DNA: TGTGCCAGCAGCATTAGGGGCACATTTGCAGATACGCAGTATTTT.

The chain couples TRBV9 to TRBJ1-5; D not resolved. V lost 4 bases to trimming and J lost 0 bases, with 8 bases between them. The CDR3 spans 14 residues. In germline, CDR1 is SGDLS, CDR2 YYNGEE. CDR3 protein: CASSSGVSNQPQHF. The CDR3 DNA reads TGTGCCAGCAGCTCCGGGGTTAGCAATCAGCCCCAGCATTTT.

About this clone: The conserved closing phenylalanine or tryptophan is absent in this CDR3, likely reflecting a read error. V usage is TRBV4-3 and J usage is TRBJ1-1; D is possibly TRBD1 (6 bases). The length of the CDR3 is 16 residues. V dropped 4 bases and J dropped 0 bases, with 15 bases sitting between them. Looked up from germline, CDR1 is LGHNA and CDR2 is YSLEER. Here the CDR3 reads CASSPAGGGLNTEAFL. CDR3 bases: TGCGCCAGCAGCCCTGCGGGGGGGGGCCTGAACACTGAAGCTTTCCTT.

In this sample, this clone turned up once. The sample holds other DNA sequences that translate to the same CDR3. The chain couples TRBV27 to TRBJ1-1, with D hard to call. Germline-derived CDR1 and CDR2 are MNHEY and SMNVEV (reference sequence). The CDR3 has 14 amino acids. V gave up 5 bases and J gave up 0 bases, with 10 bases separating them. CDR3 region: CASSPRRMNTEAFF. The CDR3 region has the DNA TGTGCCAGCAGTCCCCGTAGGATGAACACTGAAGCTTTCTTT.